The sample holds many counts of the clone carrying this T cell receptor beta chain. Stated time point: newly diagnosed GD, antithyroid drugs for less than 3 months. The TCR library used RNA extracted from PBMCs. This specimen comes from a study of regulatory T cells in long-lasting Graves disease. HTBI primers from iRepertoire and Arm-PCR of CDR3 regions yielded the TCR beta libraries. One entry per CDR3 protein results from TCRdb running MiXCR on the multiplex PCR reads. The sample has 400,000 to 500,000 distinct CDR3 sequences; about 15% are singletons. The CDR3 runs to 15 residues. The germline V gene has CDR1 DFQATT and CDR2 SNEGSKA (reference sequence). The V gene lost 0 bases and the J gene lost 0 bases, with 8 bases spanning the gap. These data were also reused for a study on T cells in Graves' hyperthyroidism and ophthalmopathy. That work states: Newly diagnosed hyperthyroidism patients aged 18 to 65 years had disease lasting under 2 months. Lactation, pregnancy, other autoimmune disease or uncontrolled infection excluded patients. First-round RT-PCR with HTBI primers amplified the TCR CDR3 region. Blood also carried most thyroid clonotypes expanded above 0.001.

The rearrangement links TRBV20-1 to TRBJ1-4; D is unclear. The sample was peripheral blood mononuclear cells (PBMCs), taken at new diagnosis, from a patient treated with antithyroid drugs. This receptor was identified in a woman aged 50 to 60 with Graves disease. The CDR3 reads CSARDPGTTNEKLFF. As DNA, the CDR3 is TGCAGTGCTAGAGATCCAGGAACAACTAATGAAAAACTGTTTTTT.